Listed here are 21 T cell receptor beta chains from one sample, sequenced in a study of blood T cell repertoires in COVID-19. Measured with immunoSEQ multiplex PCR; TCRdb has only the in-frame clones, and not every one. The table has 200,000 to 300,000 clones, 70% to 90% seen once. Sequences were obtained from peripheral blood. These receptors were taken from a woman in her forties or fifties with acute or convalescent COVID-19.

The V gene is TRBV2, the J gene TRBJ2-3; D remains unclear. Germline loops: CDR1 SNHLY, CDR2 FYNNEI. The ends were cut back, 4 bases at V and 6 bases at J, with 5 bases in the middle. This CDR3 contains 11 residues. The CDR3 region has the DNA TGTGCCAGCAGTGGAGAGGATACGCAGTATTTT. This codes for CASSGEDTQYF.

The J gene is TRBJ2-7, the V gene TRBV29-1; tentative D call: TRBD1 (6 bases). V lost 4 bases and J lost 0, with 7 bases in between. CDR1 and CDR2 (germline): SQVTM, ANQGSEA. The CDR3 sequence is 12 residues long. The CDR3 DNA is TGCAGCGTTGGGACAGCCTCCTACGAGCAGTACTTC. It yields the protein CSVGTASYEQYF.

The J gene is TRBJ2-1, the V gene TRBV7-3, with 7 bases that match TRBD2. Looked up from germline, CDR1 is SGHTA and CDR2 is FQGTGA. The CDR3 spans 14 residues. With 4 bases clipped from V and 11 bases from J, the junction kept 11 bases outside the gene matches. In DNA, the CDR3 is TGTGCCAGCAGCTCTAGTAATAGGGACTACCAGCAGTTCTTC. Encoded protein: CASSSSNRDYQQFF.

The chain has TRBV5-4 and TRBJ2-1; TRBD2 matches 11 bases. Losses at the gene ends were 1 base for V and 5 bases for J; bases not matched to a gene: 5. CDR3 size: 16 residues. Germline assignment: CDR1 SGHNT and CDR2 YYREEE (reference sequence). CDR3 nucleotides: TGTGCCAGCAGCTTGTCCGGGACTAGCGGAAACAATGAGCAGTTCTTC. It yields the protein CASSLSGTSGNNEQFF.

The V gene is TRBV30, the J gene TRBJ2-1; no firm D call. Trimming removed 0 bases from V and 6 bases from J, with 18 bases in between. The V gene's germline CDR1 is GTSNPN and CDR2 SVGIG (reference sequence). The CDR3 extends over 16 amino acids. In nucleotides, the CDR3 is TGTGCCTGGAGTGTACGCGGCCAGTCCAGAGGCAATGAGCAGTTCTTC. Amino acids: CAWSVRGQSRGNEQFF.

The chain recombines TRBV12-3 or TRBV12-4 with TRBJ2-3; 7 nucleotides align to TRBD1. There are 13 residues in the CDR3. V lost 5 bases and J lost 6; bases outside the gene matches: 5. The CDR3 DNA is TGTGCCAGCAGTAAGACAGGGCCGGATACGCAGTATTTT. Translated: CASSKTGPDTQYF.

The chain couples TRBV10-3 to TRBJ2-1; D gene ambiguous. Germline V lookup: CDR1 ENHRY, CDR2 SYGVKD. The CDR3 runs 15 residues. Trimming shortened V by 2 bases and J by 5 bases, and 13 bases separated the two germline ends. This CDR3 is CAISELQRDHNEQFF. Written as DNA, the CDR3 is TGTGCCATCAGTGAGCTCCAGCGCGACCACAATGAGCAGTTCTTC.

This chain uses TRBV15 with TRBJ2-3; D ambiguous. Germline V gene data show CDR1 as LNHNV and CDR2 as YYDKDF (reference sequence). V was cut by 3 bases and J by 0 bases, with 10 bases left in between. The CDR3 sequence is 15 residues long. The CDR3 spells CATSSELVSTDTQYF. DNA of the CDR3: TGTGCCACCAGCAGCGAGTTAGTTAGCACAGATACGCAGTATTTT.

The chain has TRBV6-5 and TRBJ1-6; D is unclear. Trimming took 6 bases from V and 2 from J, leaving 8 bases between them. Germline V gene data show CDR1 as MNHEY and CDR2 as SVGAGI. CDR3 size: 14 residues. For the CDR3, the DNA is TGTGCCAGCAGCACGGGGACCTATAATTCACCCCTCCACTTT. Protein product: CASSTGTYNSPLHF.

The chain combines TRBV23-1 with TRBJ2-2, with 11 nucleotides matching TRBD1. TRBV23-1 is an ORF for which the function is uncertain. CDR3 size: 21 residues. The V and J ends lost 0 bases and 1 base, in that order; junction bases with no gene match: 13. CDR3 sequence (DNA): TGCGCCAGCAGTCAATCCGGGACAGGGGGACGAGCGACCGGGAACACCGGGGAGCTGTTTTTT. This translates into CASSQSGTGGRATGNTGELFF.

The chain employs TRBV5-4 and TRBJ2-7; 7 positions match TRBD1. Germline CDR1 is SGHNT and CDR2 is YYREEE (reference sequence). CDR3 length equals 14 residues. Trimming cost V 4 bases and J 6 bases; bases outside gene matches: 10. CDR3 bases: TGTGCCAGCAGCCCCGTAGGGGGCGCATCCGAGCAGTACTTC. Protein: CASSPVGGASEQYF.

The chain recombines TRBV7-9 with TRBJ1-2; 7 bases are shared with TRBD1. Trimming cost V 1 base and J 4 bases; bases outside gene matches: 12. Germline CDR1 is SEHNR and CDR2 is FQNEAQ (reference sequence). The CDR3 has 17 amino acids. This CDR3 is CASSLEVLVGGGYGYTF. In nucleotides, the CDR3 is TGTGCCAGCAGCTTAGAAGTCCTTGTAGGGGGCGGCTATGGCTACACCTTC.

The rearrangement uses TRBV4-1 and TRBJ2-2; D remains unclear. Germline lookup yields CDR1 MGHRA and CDR2 YSYEKL. The CDR3 is made up of 15 amino acids. Trimming removed 0 bases from V and 1 base from J, with 6 bases in between. CDR3 sequence (DNA): TGCGCCAGCAGCCAAGACCCAGGGAACACCGGGGAGCTGTTTTTT. Protein sequence: CASSQDPGNTGELFF.

This chain joins TRBV10-3 and TRBJ1-6, with TRBD1 matching over 7 bases. Germline trimming cut 6 bases from V and 8 bases from J; bases unmatched to any gene: 10. Looked up from germline, CDR1 is ENHRY and CDR2 is SYGVKD. The CDR3 totals 15 residues. Written as DNA, the CDR3 is TGTGCCATCAGCGGGAACCGGGACAGAGATTCACCCCTCCACTTT. It encodes CAISGNRDRDSPLHF.

As DNA, the CDR3 is TGTGCCAGCAGTCTCGAGGCGGCCCTACCCAATGAGCAGTTCTTC. Translation gives CASSLEAALPNEQFF. The chain carries TRBV6-5 and TRBJ2-1, with unresolved D. Germline V gene data show CDR1 as MNHEY and CDR2 as SVGAGI. V dropped 5 bases and J dropped 6 bases, with 17 bases sitting between them. CDR3 size: 15 residues.

The rearrangement joins TRBV10-3 to TRBJ2-7, with TRBD2 as a possible D gene (5 bases). CDR1 and CDR2 (germline): ENHRY, SYGVKD. The CDR3 consists of 16 residues. Trimming left V 2 bases short and J 0 bases short, with 14 bases between. This CDR3 is CAISEIERGSSYEQYF. The CDR3 DNA is TGTGCCATCAGTGAGATAGAGAGAGGGAGCTCCTACGAGCAGTACTTC.

This clone appeared once. The rearrangement uses TRBV24-1 and TRBJ2-3; 7 bases map to TRBD2. The V and J ends lost 7 bases and 5 bases, in that order; junction bases with no gene match: 17. Germline lookup yields CDR1 KGHDR and CDR2 SFDVKD. The CDR3 totals 17 residues. The CDR3 DNA is TGTGCCACCAGCCACAGCCTCATTGCGGGAGTTCAAGATACGCAGTATTTT. This gives the protein CATSHSLIAGVQDTQYF.

The chain has TRBV9 and TRBJ2-7, with 9 positions matching TRBD2. The length of the CDR3 is 17 residues. Trimming cost V 0 bases and J 6 bases; bases outside gene matches: 13. Germline CDR1 is SGDLS and CDR2 is YYNGEE. For the CDR3, the DNA is TGTGCCAGCAGCGTAGCTACGGGGGGGCTAGCGGGAAGCGAGCAGTACTTC. It is translated as CASSVATGGLAGSEQYF.

The chain recombines TRBV7-2 with TRBJ1-5, with D possibly being TRBD1 (5 bases). The CDR3 spans 15 residues. Germline V CDR1 and CDR2: SGHTA, FQGNSA. V lost 5 bases and J lost 1, with 12 bases in between. The CDR3 bases are TGTGCCAGCAGCCTGATGGGGGGGAGCAATCAGCCCCAGCATTTT. It translates to CASSLMGGSNQPQHF.

The chain uses TRBV6-5 and TRBJ2-5; 7 bases fit TRBD1. CDR3 size: 14 residues. Per germline, CDR1 MNHEY and CDR2 SVGAGI. V gave up 9 bases and J gave up 11 bases; unmatched junction bases: 18. In nucleotides, the CDR3 is TGTGCCAGTAAAAGACCGGGACAGAACTCGGAGCAGTACTTC. It yields the protein CASKRPGQNSEQYF.

The chain has TRBV5-6 and TRBJ2-1; 7 bases align to TRBD1. Per germline, CDR1 SGHDT and CDR2 YYEEEE. The CDR3 sequence is 14 residues long. V lost 0 bases, J lost 7 bases, and 4 bases stayed unmatched. The CDR3 loop is CASSLETGSNEQFF. DNA of the CDR3: TGTGCCAGCAGCTTGGAGACAGGGAGTAATGAGCAGTTCTTC.